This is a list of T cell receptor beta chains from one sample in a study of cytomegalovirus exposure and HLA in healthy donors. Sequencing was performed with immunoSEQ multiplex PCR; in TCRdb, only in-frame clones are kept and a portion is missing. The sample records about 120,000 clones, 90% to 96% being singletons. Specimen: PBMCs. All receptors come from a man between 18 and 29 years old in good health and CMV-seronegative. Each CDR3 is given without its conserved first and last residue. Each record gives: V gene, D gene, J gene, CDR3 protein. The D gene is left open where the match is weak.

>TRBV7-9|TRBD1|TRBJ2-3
ASSLGTGKDTQY
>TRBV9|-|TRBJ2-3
ASSSWQAATSTDTQY
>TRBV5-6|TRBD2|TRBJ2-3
ASSLDPSGRSWTDTQY
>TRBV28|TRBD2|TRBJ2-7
ASAETGTSYEQY
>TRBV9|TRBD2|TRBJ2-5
ASSIPGLDETQY
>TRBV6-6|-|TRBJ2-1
ASRSRAVEANEQF
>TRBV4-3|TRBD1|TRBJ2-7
ASSPGQGAYEQY
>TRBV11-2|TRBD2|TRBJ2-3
ASSFSIAGGKGDTQY
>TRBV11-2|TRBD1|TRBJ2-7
ASSTGALGSYEQY
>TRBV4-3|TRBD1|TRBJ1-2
ASSQDFDMGQGVDGYT
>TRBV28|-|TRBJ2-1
ASRAGPYNEQF
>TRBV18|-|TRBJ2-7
ASSQLQQGDEQY
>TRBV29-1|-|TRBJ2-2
SALAGELF
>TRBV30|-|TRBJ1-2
ASYRGGYGYT
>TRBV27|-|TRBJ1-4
ASSQRATPGELF
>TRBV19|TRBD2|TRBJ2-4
ASSYPGLAGGENIQY
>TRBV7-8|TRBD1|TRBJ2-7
ASSFAGTGDYEQY
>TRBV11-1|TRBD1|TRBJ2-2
ASSVGVTGVPGELF
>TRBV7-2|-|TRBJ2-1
ASSLRRSWIMEQF
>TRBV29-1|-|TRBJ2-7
SVTQGYEQY
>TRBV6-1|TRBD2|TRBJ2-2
ASSEIAGRNTGELF
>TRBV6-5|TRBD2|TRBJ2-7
ASSLTGTSGEQY
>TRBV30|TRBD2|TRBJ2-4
AWIGLAGEKRAKNIQY
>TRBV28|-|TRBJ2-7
ASSTGPVYEQY
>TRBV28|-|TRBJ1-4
ASSPSGGAGIEKLF
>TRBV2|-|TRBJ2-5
ASRPGRQETQY
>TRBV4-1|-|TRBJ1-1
ASSQDIAGVLTEAF
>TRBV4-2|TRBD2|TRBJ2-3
ASSRISGSSTDTQY
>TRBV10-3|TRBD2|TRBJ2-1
AIGTSGQNEQF
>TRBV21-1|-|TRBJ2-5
ASTLGGRETQY
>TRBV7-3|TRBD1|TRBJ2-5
ASSLGTEETQY
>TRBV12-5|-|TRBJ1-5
ASGLVQKDSENQPQH
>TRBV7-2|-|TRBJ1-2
ASSLDISYYGYT
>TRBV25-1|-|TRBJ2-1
ASSELNPTGIEQF
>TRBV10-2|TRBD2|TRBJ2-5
ASSDVGLATQETQY
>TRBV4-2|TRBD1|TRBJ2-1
ASSQEDRPPSAEQF
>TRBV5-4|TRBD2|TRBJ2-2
ASSSSGRGAGELF
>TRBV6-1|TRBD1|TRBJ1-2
ASSITGGAAGYT
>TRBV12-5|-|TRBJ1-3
ASGLNAGEESGNTIY
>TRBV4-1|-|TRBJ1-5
ASSPPGVGNQPQH
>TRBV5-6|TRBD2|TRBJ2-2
ASSPNPTTSGSTGELF
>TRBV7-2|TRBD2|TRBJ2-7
ASSLSSGPPYEQY
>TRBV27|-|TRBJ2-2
ASTPRQSTGELF
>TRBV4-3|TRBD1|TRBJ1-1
ASSQIDRGRTEAF
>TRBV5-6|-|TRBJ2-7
ASSPTGAYEQY
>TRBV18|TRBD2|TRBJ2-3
ASSLGLAGDTDTQY
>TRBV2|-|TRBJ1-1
ASSDGPPGVLNTEAF
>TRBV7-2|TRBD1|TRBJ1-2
ASSPPNRGANYGYT
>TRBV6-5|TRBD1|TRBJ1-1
ASSRTGGALAF
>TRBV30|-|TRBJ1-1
AWTPLLSVAEAF
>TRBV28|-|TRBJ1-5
ASSTLSTDRGQPQH
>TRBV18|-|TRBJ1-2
ASSPSGLGLYGYT
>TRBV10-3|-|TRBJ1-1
AISDHPNTEAF